The 22 T cell receptor beta chains in this list originate from one sample, sequenced in a study of blood T cell repertoires in COVID-19. Assay used: immunoSEQ multiplex PCR; TCRdb lists only in-frame clones, some missing. The sample lists approximately 200,000 clones; over 75% were seen once. The sample consisted of PBMCs or T cells enriched from blood (not recorded which). The receptor source for this set is a man younger than 40 in a cohort exposed to, infected with or recovered from COVID-19 (not recorded which).

The chain employs TRBV27 and TRBJ2-2, with D possibly matching TRBD2 (5 bases). The germline gives CDR1 MNHEY, CDR2 SMNVEV (reference sequence). V lost 2 bases and J lost 6, with 13 bases in between. The CDR3 spans 15 residues. The CDR3 bases are TGTGCCAGCAGTTTACAGGACTTTAACTCCGGGGAGCTGTTTTTT. It codes for CASSLQDFNSGELFF.

This clone has a handful of counts. Here the CDR3 DNA reads TGTGCCAGCGCGGGAGCCGGGGGAGGCTACACCTTC. Its translation: CASAGAGGGYTF. V and J are TRBV6-5 and TRBJ1-2, with a possible D match to TRBD1 (5 bases). This CDR3 has 12 residues. Trimming took off 8 bases at V and 8 bases at J, with 15 bases between the two ends. CDR1 MNHEY and CDR2 SVGAGI come from the germline V gene.

This rearrangement joins TRBV7-8 to TRBJ1-5, with D unclear. V dropped 2 bases and J dropped 0 bases, with 8 bases sitting between them. CDR1 and CDR2 (germline): SGHVS, FQNEAQ. This CDR3 has 15 amino acids. Here the CDR3 reads CASSLRENSNQPQHF. CDR3 DNA sequence: TGTGCCAGCAGCTTAAGAGAGAATAGCAATCAGCCCCAGCATTTT.

This rearrangement joins TRBV6-5 to TRBJ1-1; D unresolved. V lost 6 bases to trimming and J lost 1 base, with 9 bases between them. Germline CDR1 and CDR2: MNHEY and SVGAGI. The CDR3 totals 13 residues. In DNA form, the CDR3 reads TGTGCCAGCAGCCAGATGTCGAACACTGAAGCTTTCTTT. Translating gives CASSQMSNTEAFF.

This sequence joins TRBV13 and TRBJ2-3, with D possibly matching TRBD2 (5 bases). Germline-derived CDR1 and CDR2 are PRHDT and FYEKMQ (reference sequence). The CDR3 spans 14 residues. Trimming took 5 bases from V and 6 from J, leaving 15 bases between them. CDR3 in DNA: TGTGCCAGCAGCCCGAGGGAGACGGCTGATACGCAGTATTTT. It codes for CASSPRETADTQYF.

The chain links TRBV9 to TRBJ2-2; 11 positions match TRBD2. With V trimmed by 6 bases and J by 3 bases, 10 bases remained unmatched. This CDR3 region has 17 residues. Germline loops: CDR1 SGDLS, CDR2 YYNGEE. The CDR3 region is CASTPHTSGSHTGELFF. CDR3 sequence (DNA): TGTGCCAGCACCCCCCACACTAGCGGGAGTCACACCGGGGAGCTGTTTTTT.

The chain combines TRBV29-1 with TRBJ2-7; 13 nucleotides align to TRBD2. The CDR3 covers 12 residues. Germline V lookup: CDR1 SQVTM, CDR2 ANQGSEA. Germline trimming cut 4 bases from V and 10 bases from J; bases unmatched to any gene: 4. This CDR3 is CSVALAGGQQYF. CDR3 DNA sequence: TGCAGCGTTGCACTAGCGGGAGGGCAACAGTACTTC.

The chain uses TRBV14 and TRBJ2-1; D might be TRBD2 (5 bases). The CDR3 is 16 amino acids. Trimming left V 0 bases short and J 10 bases short, with 19 bases between. CDR1 is SGHDN, CDR2 FVKESK, per germline. The CDR3 nucleotides read TGTGCCAGCAGCCAAGATCTCCTAGCAGGCTACGGAGAGCAGTTCTTC. Encoded protein: CASSQDLLAGYGEQFF.

The chain couples TRBV27 to TRBJ2-1; the D gene is possibly TRBD2 (7 bases). The CDR3 is made up of 17 amino acids. The V end lost 4 bases, the J end lost 0 bases, and 16 bases lay between the germline ends. The germline gives CDR1 MNHEY, CDR2 SMNVEV (reference sequence). CDR3 sequence (DNA): TGTGCCAGCAGTTACGGGGGGCGCGGGAGCTCCTACAATGAGCAGTTCTTC. It specifies CASSYGGRGSSYNEQFF.

This clone turned up a few times. The chain couples TRBV14 to TRBJ2-7; 10 bases are shared with TRBD2. This CDR3 comprises 18 residues. Germline V CDR1 and CDR2: SGHDN, FVKESK. J was trimmed by 2 bases and V by 6 bases; bases with no gene match: 16. CDR3 sequence: CASSHWALAGGSPYEQYF. The CDR3 DNA reads TGTGCCAGCAGTCACTGGGCATTAGCGGGAGGCTCCCCCTACGAGCAGTACTTC.

This sequence joins TRBV28 and TRBJ2-7, with D perhaps TRBD2 (5 bases). The V end lost 6 bases, the J end lost 0 bases, and 9 bases lay between the germline ends. The CDR3 length is 13 residues. The germline V gene has CDR1 MDHEN and CDR2 SYDVKM. Here the CDR3 reads CASRAGSSYEQYF. CDR3 nucleotides: TGTGCCAGCAGGGCTGGGAGCTCCTACGAGCAGTACTTC.

The chain uses TRBV4-1 and TRBJ2-7; 7 positions agree with TRBD1. Germline-derived CDR1 and CDR2 are MGHRA and YSYEKL. With 5 bases clipped from V and 5 bases from J, the junction kept 3 bases outside the gene matches. CDR3 length: 12 amino acids. The chain's CDR3 is CASSLGQDEQYF. The CDR3 region has the DNA TGCGCCAGCAGCTTAGGACAGGACGAGCAGTACTTC.

This chain connects TRBV14 to TRBJ2-7; possible D gene TRBD1, 6 bases. Per the germline V gene, CDR1 is SGHDN and CDR2 is FVKESK. The CDR3 is 14 residues long. Trimming shortened V by 4 bases and J by 7 bases, and 17 bases separated the two germline ends. The CDR3 DNA sequence: TGTGCCAGCAGCCCCAGGGGCACCTTCGGGGAGCAGTACTTC. This sequence encodes CASSPRGTFGEQYF.

The rearrangement uses TRBV15 and TRBJ1-2, with D unclear. The germline gives CDR1 LNHNV, CDR2 YYDKDF (reference sequence). V dropped 0 bases and J dropped 7 bases, with 18 bases sitting between them. The CDR3 loop spans 16 amino acids. CDR3 protein: CATSRDEERALGGYTF. The CDR3 DNA reads TGTGCCACCAGCAGAGATGAGGAGCGGGCATTGGGTGGCTACACCTTC.

The genes are TRBV3-1 (or the pseudogene TRBV3-2) and TRBJ2-5, with D uncertain. CDR1 and CDR2 (germline): LGHDT, YNNKEL (reference sequence). The CDR3 contains 16 residues. V was pared by 4 bases and J by 5 bases, with 20 bases between. DNA for the CDR3: TGTGCCAGCAGCCGAAATACCGGGTCTCCAGTGGAGACCCAGTACTTC. Translated, it gives CASSRNTGSPVETQYF.

CDR3 in amino acids: CASSVAGTSGRGIYNEQFF. In DNA form, the CDR3 reads TGTGCCAGCAGCGTAGCTGGGACTAGCGGGAGGGGGATTTACAATGAGCAGTTCTTC. The J gene is TRBJ2-1, the V gene TRBV9; 16 bases agree with TRBD2. J gave up 4 bases and V 0 bases, and 7 bases lay outside the gene matches. CDR1 is SGDLS and CDR2 is YYNGEE in the germline V gene. CDR3 length: 19 amino acids.

This clone was counted a single time. This chain joins TRBV13 and TRBJ2-7, with a weak D call TRBD2 (6 bases). Trimming removed 5 bases at V and 0 bases at J, with 14 bases between. CDR1 and CDR2 from the germline V gene are PRHDT and FYEKMQ (reference sequence). The CDR3 sequence is 15 residues long. The CDR3 DNA reads TGTGCCAGCAGCCCTGGTAGGACTAACTCCTACGAGCAGTACTTC. Translating it yields CASSPGRTNSYEQYF.

The rearrangement uses TRBV5-4 and TRBJ2-1; 11 nucleotides agree with TRBD2. Germline CDR1 is SGHNT and CDR2 is YYREEE (reference sequence). V shed 4 bases, J shed 2 bases, and the junction held 11 bases outside the gene matches. CDR3 length: 18 amino acids. The CDR3, as DNA: TGTGCCAGCAGCCCAACTAGCGGGAGATTTGGGGCCTACAATGAGCAGTTCTTC. Translating it yields CASSPTSGRFGAYNEQFF.

This clone was detected only once. This sequence joins TRBV28 and TRBJ2-3, with 7 nucleotides matching TRBD1. V trimming: 7 bases; J trimming: 9 bases; junction bases outside the gene matches: 13. The germline V gene has CDR1 MDHEN and CDR2 SYDVKM. The CDR3 is 14 amino acids. In DNA, the CDR3 is TGTGCCAGCATCCCCGTTGCGACACAGGGGACGCAGTATTTT. This sequence encodes CASIPVATQGTQYF.

The V and J genes are TRBV7-6 and TRBJ2-3; 8 bases map to TRBD1. Trimming cost V 4 bases and J 0 bases; bases outside gene matches: 6. This CDR3 has 16 amino acids. Looked up from germline, CDR1 is SGHVS and CDR2 is FNYEAQ. The CDR3 region is CASSSGTGTSTDTQYF. In DNA, the CDR3 is TGTGCCAGCAGCTCCGGGACAGGAACTAGCACAGATACGCAGTATTTT. Together with reference TRBV7-6 and TRBJ2-3, the CDR3 gives the full variable domain: GAGVSQSPRYKVTKRGQDVALRCDPISGHVSLYWYRQALGQGPEFLTYFNYEAQQDKSGLPNDRFSAERPEGSISTLTIQRTEQRDSAMYRCASSSGTGTSTDTQYFGPGTRLTVL.

This clone was recorded only once. The chain couples TRBV11-2 to TRBJ1-2, with D maybe TRBD1 (6 bases). The CDR3 sequence is 13 residues long. Deletions cut 5 bases from V and 5 bases from J, with 12 bases between. Germline CDR1 is SGHAT and CDR2 is FQNNGV. This CDR3 reads CASSPDSLYGYTF. CDR3 sequence (DNA): TGTGCCAGCAGCCCGGACAGTTTATATGGCTACACCTTC.

The chain couples TRBV29-1 to TRBJ2-7, with D maybe TRBD1 (6 bases). V dropped 3 bases and J dropped 4 bases, with 16 bases sitting between them. Germline V gene sequence: CDR1 SQVTM, CDR2 ANQGSEA. This CDR3 has 14 residues. The DNA for the CDR3 is TGCAGCGTTGAGGGTGGGCCAGGGGCTTACGAGCAGTACTTC. It translates to CSVEGGPGAYEQYF.